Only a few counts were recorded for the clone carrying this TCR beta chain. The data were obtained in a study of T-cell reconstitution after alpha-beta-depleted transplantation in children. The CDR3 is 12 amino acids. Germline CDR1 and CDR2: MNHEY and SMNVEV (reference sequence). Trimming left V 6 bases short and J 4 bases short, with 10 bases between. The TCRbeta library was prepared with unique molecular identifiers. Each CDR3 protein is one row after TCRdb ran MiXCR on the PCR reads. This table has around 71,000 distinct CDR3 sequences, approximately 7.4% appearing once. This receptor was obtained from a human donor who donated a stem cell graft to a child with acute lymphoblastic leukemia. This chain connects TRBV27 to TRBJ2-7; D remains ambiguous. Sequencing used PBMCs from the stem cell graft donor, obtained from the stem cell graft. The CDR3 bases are TGTGCCAGCAGGGGCGAAGGGTACGAGCAGTACTTC. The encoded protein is CASRGEGYEQYF.